This T cell receptor beta chain was sequenced during a study of blood T cell repertoires in COVID-19. Turning to the study itself: The study drew acute and convalescent COVID-19 samples from the United States, Italy and Spain.

Recruitment covered about 25 US areas and drew participants whose ages spanned roughly 18 to 90 years. Profiled with immunoSEQ multiplex PCR; TCRdb holds only in-frame clones, not every one. This table has about 300,000 clones, more than 75% appearing once. Trimming pared 1 base from V and 2 bases from J, leaving 17 bases between. Germline assignment: CDR1 MGHRA and CDR2 YSYEKL. This CDR3 spans 17 amino acids. J is TRBJ2-5 and V is TRBV4-1, with TRBD2 as a possible D gene (6 bases). The sample was PBMCs or T cells enriched from blood (not recorded which). This TCR was sampled from a man between 25 and 39 years old who had recovered from COVID-19. CDR3: CASSQVGTGPLQETQYF. The CDR3, as DNA: TGCGCCAGCAGCCAAGTTGGGACTGGACCATTACAAGAGACCCAGTACTTC.